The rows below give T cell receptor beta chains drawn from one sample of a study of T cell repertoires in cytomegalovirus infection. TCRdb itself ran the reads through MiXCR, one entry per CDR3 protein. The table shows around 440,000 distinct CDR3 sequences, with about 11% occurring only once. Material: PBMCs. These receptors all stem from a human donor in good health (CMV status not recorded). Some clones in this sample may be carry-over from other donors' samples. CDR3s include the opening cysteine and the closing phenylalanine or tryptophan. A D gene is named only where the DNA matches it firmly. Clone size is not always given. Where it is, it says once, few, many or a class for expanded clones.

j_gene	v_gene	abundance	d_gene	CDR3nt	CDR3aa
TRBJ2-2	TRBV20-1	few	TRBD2	TGCAGTGCTACCCTAGCGGGGGGAGGCCCCGGGGAGCTGTTTTTT	CSATLAGGGPGELFF
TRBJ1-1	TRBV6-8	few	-	TGTGCCAGCAGGGGGTTGGATAGAGGAGACACTGAAGCTTTCTTT	CASRGLDRGDTEAFF
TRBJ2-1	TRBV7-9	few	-	TGTGCCAGCAGCCACAGGGTAGGTGAGCAGTTCTTC	CASSHRVGEQFF
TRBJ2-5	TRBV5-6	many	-	TGTGCCAGCAGCTACCTAGGAGGTAGTGAGGCCCAGTACTTC	CASSYLGGSEAQYF
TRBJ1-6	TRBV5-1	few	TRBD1	TGCGCCAGCAGCTCCTCCTCGGGACAGGGGAATTCACCCCTCCACTTT	CASSSSSGQGNSPLHF
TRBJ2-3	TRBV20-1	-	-	TGCAGTGCTGCCTCCGGAGCGGAGAGCACAGATACGCAGTATTTT	CSAASGAESTDTQYF
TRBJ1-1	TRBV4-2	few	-	TGTGCCAGCAGCCAAGATCTTACCAACCCCACTGAAGCTTTCTTT	CASSQDLTNPTEAFF
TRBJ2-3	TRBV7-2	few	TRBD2	TGTGCCAGCAGCTACCCTAGCGGCCCCACAGATACGCAGTATTTT	CASSYPSGPTDTQYF
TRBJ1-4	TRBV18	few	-	TGTGCCAGCTCATACCAGGGCGGGCGAGAGGTTGAAAAACTGTTTTTT	CASSYQGGREVEKLFF
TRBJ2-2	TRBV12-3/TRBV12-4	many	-	TGTGCCAGCAGCTCCCTAGACACCGGGGAGCTGTTTTTT	CASSSLDTGELFF
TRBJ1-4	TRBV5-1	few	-	TGCGCCAGCAGCTTGGGGATAAGTGAAAAACTGTTTTTT	CASSLGISEKLFF
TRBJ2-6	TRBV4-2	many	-	TGTGCCAGCAGCCCGGAATCGGGAACTGGGGCCAACGTCCTGACTTTC	CASSPESGTGANVLTF
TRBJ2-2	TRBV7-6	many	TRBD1	TGTGCCAGCAGCTCACAGGGGTCCACCGGGGAGCTGTTTTTT	CASSSQGSTGELFF
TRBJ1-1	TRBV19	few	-	TGTGCCAGTAGTGCCCGGCCTACCCGAGGGACTGAAGCTTTCTTT	CASSARPTRGTEAFF
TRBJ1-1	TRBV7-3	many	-	TGTGCCAGCAGCTCACAGGCCCTTCGCGTAGGGTCCACTGAAGCTTTCTTT	CASSSQALRVGSTEAFF
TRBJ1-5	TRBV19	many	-	TGTGCCAGTAGTATTATTGGGACCCTCAATCAGCCCCAGCATTTT	CASSIIGTLNQPQHF
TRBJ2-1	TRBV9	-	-	TGTGCCAGCAGCGCCCAGGTCGCCACGAATGAGCAGTTCTTC	CASSAQVATNEQFF
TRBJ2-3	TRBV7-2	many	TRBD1	TGTGCCAGCAGCTTAAGACAGGGGGTAACAGATACGCAGTATTTT	CASSLRQGVTDTQYF
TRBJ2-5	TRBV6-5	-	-	TGTGCCAGCAGTTACTCCGAGGGCTGGGAGACCCAGTACTTC	CASSYSEGWETQYF
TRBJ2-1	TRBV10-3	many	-	TGTGCCATCAGTAAGTCGGGGGAAGTCGGCAATGAGCAGTTCTTC	CAISKSGEVGNEQFF
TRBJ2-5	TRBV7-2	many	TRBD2	TGTGCCAGCAGCCCCACCGGGGGGTCTCAGACCCAGTACTTC	CASSPTGGSQTQYF
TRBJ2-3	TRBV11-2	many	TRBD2	TGTGCCAGCAGCTTAACGGCGGGGGGCACAGATACGCAGTATTTT	CASSLTAGGTDTQYF
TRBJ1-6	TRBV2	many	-	TGTGCCAGCAGCGCTAATAATTCACCCCTCCACTTT	CASSANNSPLHF
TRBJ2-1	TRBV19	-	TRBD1	TGTGCCAGTAGTATAAGAGGGACAGGGATTACCTACAATGAGCAGTTCTTC	CASSIRGTGITYNEQFF
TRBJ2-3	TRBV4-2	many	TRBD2	TGTGCCAGCAGCCAAGGAAAAGCGGGGGCTAGCGCGGGGGATACGCAGTATTTT	CASSQGKAGASAGDTQYF
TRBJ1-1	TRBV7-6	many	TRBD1	TGTGCCAGCAGCCCTACCGGGACAGCGTCTGAAGCTTTCTTT	CASSPTGTASEAFF